This entry lists 13 T cell receptor beta chains sequenced from one sample in a study of T cells in Graves' hyperthyroidism and ophthalmopathy. Researchers took RNA transcripts and amplified the TCR beta CDR3 regions from them. TCR CDR3 regions were first amplified by RT-PCR with HTBI primers. Via MiXCR, TCRdb re-called the multiplex PCR reads, giving one row per CDR3 protein. The sample consists of fewer than 250,000 distinct CDR3 sequences, 16% of them appearing once. Input material: blood. The receptors were sampled from a woman aged 18-29 years with Graves' ophthalmopathy.

This clonotype was detected ten times or more. This rearrangement joins TRBV29-1 to TRBJ2-5; 7 bases agree with TRBD2. V shed 7 bases, J shed 1 base, and the junction held 3 bases outside the gene matches. From germline, CDR1 is SQVTM and CDR2 ANQGSEA. The CDR3 has 12 amino acids. The CDR3 loop reads CSGRGSQETQYF. The CDR3 coding sequence is TGCAGCGGGCGGGGGTCCCAAGAGACCCAGTACTTC.

This clonotype was counted many times. The chain is built from TRBV29-1 and TRBJ1-1; no clear D. Trimming shortened V by 5 bases and J by 0 bases, and 10 bases separated the two germline ends. CDR3 length: 13 residues. Germline CDR1 reads SQVTM; CDR2 reads ANQGSEA. DNA of the CDR3: TGCAGCGTTCATCACAGCATGAACACTGAAGCTTTCTTT. It is translated as CSVHHSMNTEAFF.

This clonotype was seen repeatedly, ten times or more. The CDR3 DNA reads as TGTGCCAGCAGCGGGCCGAAGGTGTGGGGGGATACGCAGTATTTT. As protein: CASSGPKVWGDTQYF. The V and J genes are TRBV11-2 and TRBJ2-3; possibly TRBD1 or TRBD2 for D (5 bases each). Trimming took off 5 bases at V and 6 bases at J, with 18 bases between the two ends. Looked up from germline, CDR1 is SGHAT and CDR2 is FQNNGV. The CDR3 extends over 15 amino acids.

The chain combines TRBV3-1 with TRBJ1-2, with TRBD1 identical over 10 bases. Looked up from germline, CDR1 is LGHDT and CDR2 is YNNKEL (reference sequence). V lost 4 bases to trimming and J lost 1 base; unmatched junction nucleotides: 3. The CDR3 is 15 residues long. The CDR3 loop is CASSRQGAGNYGYTF. For the CDR3, the DNA is TGTGCCAGCAGCCGACAGGGGGCCGGTAACTATGGCTACACCTTC.

The table lists this clonotype with a few counts. This chain connects TRBV4-1 to TRBJ2-5, with D tentatively TRBD2 (6 bases). The CDR3 runs to 15 residues. Trimming took 1 base from V and 5 from J, leaving 14 bases between them. The V gene's germline CDR1 is MGHRA and CDR2 YSYEKL. The CDR3 reads CASSQVLARVETQYF. DNA of the CDR3: TGCGCCAGCAGCCAAGTCCTAGCGAGGGTGGAGACCCAGTACTTC.

This clonotype was observed many times. The J gene is TRBJ2-1, the V gene TRBV9, with 13 bases that match TRBD2. Germline V gene sequence: CDR1 SGDLS, CDR2 YYNGEE. After removal of 3 bases from V and 5 bases from J, the junction contained 5 bases not matched to a gene. The CDR3 is 16 amino acids. In nucleotides, the CDR3 is TGTGCCAGCAGCGAGAGACTAGCGGGAGGCAACAATGAGCAGTTCTTC. Translated: CASSERLAGGNNEQFF.

Concerning this clonotype: One end of the junction is discordant with germline, which a read error may explain. The chain joins TRBV6-2 or TRBV6-3 to TRBJ2-3, with a tentative D call TRBD2 (5 bases). The germline gives CDR1 MNHEY, CDR2 SVGEGT. The CDR3 loop spans 13 amino acids. CDR3 loop: CASSRLNTDTRYF. The CDR3 region has the DNA TGTGCCAGCAGTCGACTAAACACAGATACGCGGTATTTT.

Many counts were recorded for this clonotype. The chain joins TRBV13 to TRBJ2-2; 9 bases fit TRBD2. Germline lookup yields CDR1 PRHDT and CDR2 FYEKMQ (reference sequence). The CDR3 is 15 residues long. Trimming cost V 7 bases and J 5 bases; bases outside gene matches: 8. The CDR3 nucleotides are TGTGCCAGCACCGTTAGCGGGAGCGGGACCGGGGAGCTGTTTTTT. It is translated as CASTVSGSGTGELFF.

This clonotype showed up many times. The chain employs TRBV2 and TRBJ2-5; maybe TRBD1 (6 bases). V gave up 7 bases and J gave up 1 base, with 19 bases separating them. The CDR3 runs to 16 residues. The germline gives CDR1 SNHLY, CDR2 FYNNEI. CDR3 region: CASTERPGTSQETQYF. The CDR3 DNA sequence: TGTGCCAGCACCGAACGACCTGGGACATCCCAAGAGACCCAGTACTTC.

The rearrangement uses TRBV29-1 and TRBJ2-1; 8 nucleotides align to TRBD2. This CDR3 region has 15 residues. Germline V lookup: CDR1 SQVTM, CDR2 ANQGSEA. The V segment lost 6 bases and the J segment 7 bases; nucleotides outside the gene matches: 14. CDR3 coding DNA: TGCAGCGTCTCCTACCCCGGGACTAGTTTTAATGAGCAGTTCTTC. Its protein is CSVSYPGTSFNEQFF.

The V gene is TRBV13, the J gene TRBJ2-1; D tentatively fits TRBD1 or TRBD2 (5 bases each). The CDR3 has 15 amino acids. Trimming took off 2 bases at V and 7 bases at J, with 15 bases between the two ends. Germline V lookup: CDR1 PRHDT, CDR2 FYEKMQ (reference sequence). The CDR3 reads CASSLIGARSNEQFF. The CDR3 coding sequence is TGTGCCAGCAGCTTAATCGGGGCTCGGTCAAATGAGCAGTTCTTC.

This clonotype was counted ten times or more. V is TRBV2 and J is TRBJ2-1; TRBD2 matches 13 bases. V trimming: 4 bases; J trimming: 6 bases; junction bases outside the gene matches: 12. Germline CDR1 reads SNHLY; CDR2 reads FYNNEI. The CDR3 is made up of 18 amino acids. As DNA, the CDR3 is TGTGCCAGCAGTGGGACTAGCGGGAGAACCCTCTTTGGCAATGAGCAGTTCTTC. Translated, it gives CASSGTSGRTLFGNEQFF.

In this sample, this clonotype turned up many times. The CDR3 coding sequence is TGTGCCAGCAGTTACCAGGGTGACTATGGCTACACCTTC. Translating it yields CASSYQGDYGYTF. The V call is TRBV6-2 or TRBV6-3, the J call TRBJ1-2, with D possibly matching TRBD1 (5 bases). The CDR3 has 13 amino acids. V was clipped by 2 bases and J by 3 bases, with 7 bases between them. CDR1 and CDR2 (germline): MNHEY, SVGEGT.